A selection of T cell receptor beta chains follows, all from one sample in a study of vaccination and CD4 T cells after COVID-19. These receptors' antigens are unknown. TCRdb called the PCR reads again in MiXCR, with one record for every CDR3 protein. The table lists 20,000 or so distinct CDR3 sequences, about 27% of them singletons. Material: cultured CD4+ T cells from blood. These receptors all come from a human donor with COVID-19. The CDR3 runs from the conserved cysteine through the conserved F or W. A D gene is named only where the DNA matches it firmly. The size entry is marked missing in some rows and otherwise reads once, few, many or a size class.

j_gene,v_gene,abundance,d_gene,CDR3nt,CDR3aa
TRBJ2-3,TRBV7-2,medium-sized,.,TGTGCCAGCACCACTTACTCTTCAGATACGCAGTATTTT,CASTTYSSDTQYF
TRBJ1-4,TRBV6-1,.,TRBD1,TGTGCCAGCAGACTCGGACAGGCGGAAAAACTGTTTTTT,CASRLGQAEKLFF
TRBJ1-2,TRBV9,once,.,TGTGCCAGCAGCGAATCGCCCCGGGACAACTATGGCTACACCTTC,CASSESPRDNYGYTF
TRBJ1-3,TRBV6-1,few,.,TGTGCCAGCACCCGAACAGGGCCCGGAAACACCATATATTTT,CASTRTGPGNTIYF
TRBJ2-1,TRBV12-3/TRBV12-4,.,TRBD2,TGTGCCAGCAGTTTAAGACGGACTAGCGATTACAATGAGCAGTTCTTC,CASSLRRTSDYNEQFF
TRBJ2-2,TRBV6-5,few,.,TGTGCCAGCAGTTACTCGAAATCGCCGCCCACCGGGGAGCTGTTTTTT,CASSYSKSPPTGELFF
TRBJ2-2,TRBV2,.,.,TGTGCCAGCAATCTAGAGGCAGGGGAGCTGTTTTTT,CASNLEAGELFF
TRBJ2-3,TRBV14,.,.,TGTGCCAGCAGCCAACTAAGACCTACCGGAGATACGCAGTATTTT,CASSQLRPTGDTQYF
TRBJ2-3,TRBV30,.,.,TGTGCCTGGAGTGTATTCGGGGTAGGAGATACGCAGTATTTT,CAWSVFGVGDTQYF
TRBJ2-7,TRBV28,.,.,TGTGCCAGCCGACGGGGCGGCAGCTCCTACGAGCAGTACTTC,CASRRGGSSYEQYF
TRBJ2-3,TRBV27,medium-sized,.,TGTGCCAGCACCTGGGGGGGCCCCACAGATACGCAGTATTTT,CASTWGGPTDTQYF
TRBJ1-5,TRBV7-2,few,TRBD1,TGTGCCAGCAGCTCCGACAGGGGGCAGCCCCAGCATTTT,CASSSDRGQPQHF
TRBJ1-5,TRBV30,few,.,TGTGCCTGGACTCCTACCGCTGGGGGCGGCGGCAATCAGCCCCAGCATTTT,CAWTPTAGGGGNQPQHF
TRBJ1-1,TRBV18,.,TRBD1,TGTGCCAGCTCACCAGAACAGGGGGCGAACACTGAAGCTTTCTTT,CASSPEQGANTEAFF
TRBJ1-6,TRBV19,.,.,TGTGCCAGTAGTATAGGTTCAGGGATGTATTCACCCCTCCACTTT,CASSIGSGMYSPLHF
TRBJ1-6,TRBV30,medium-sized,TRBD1,TGTGCCTGGAGTGCGGGACAGGGAGGTTCACCCCTCCACTTT,CAWSAGQGGSPLHF
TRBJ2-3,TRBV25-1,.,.,TGTGCCAGCAGCTCCGCTAGCGTAGAAACAGATACGCAGTATTTT,CASSSASVETDTQYF
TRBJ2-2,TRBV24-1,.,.,TGTGCCACCAGTGCGGCAGGGCTCACCGGGGAGCTGTTTTTT,CATSAAGLTGELFF
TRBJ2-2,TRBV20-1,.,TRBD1,TGCAGTGCTCGACGGGCAGGGGGCACCGGGGAGCTGTTTTTT,CSARRAGGTGELFF
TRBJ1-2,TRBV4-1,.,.,TGCGCCAGCAGCCAGACAGCTAACTATGGCTACACCTTC,CASSQTANYGYTF
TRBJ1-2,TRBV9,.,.,TGTGCCAGCAGCGTAGGGCGGGGAGTCTATGGCTACACCTTC,CASSVGRGVYGYTF
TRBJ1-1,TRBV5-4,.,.,TGTGCCAGCAGGAACACAGTTTTGAACACTGAAGCTTTCTTT,CASRNTVLNTEAFF
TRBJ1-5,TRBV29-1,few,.,TGCAGCGTTGGCCACCACAATCAGCCCCAGCATTTT,CSVGHHNQPQHF
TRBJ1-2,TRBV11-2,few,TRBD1,TGTGCCAGCAGCTTCCGACAGGGAGGCTACACCTTC,CASSFRQGGYTF
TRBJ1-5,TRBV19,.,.,TGTGCCAGTAGTAAGGACAGAATCAATCAGCCCCAGCATTTT,CASSKDRINQPQHF
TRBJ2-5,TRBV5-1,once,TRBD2,TGCGCCAGCAGCCTCCGGACTAGCAGGGAGACCCAGTACTTC,CASSLRTSRETQYF
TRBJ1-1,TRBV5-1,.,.,TGCGCCAGCAGCCCCCTGGAGGCGGGGAAGACTGAAGCTTTCTTT,CASSPLEAGKTEAFF
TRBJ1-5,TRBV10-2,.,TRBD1,TGCGCCAGCAGTGCCGCAGGGGGCCAGCCCCAGCATTTT,CASSAAGGQPQHF
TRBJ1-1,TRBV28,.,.,TGTGCCAGCAGTTTGCTAGGGGCGGACACTGAAGCTTTCTTT,CASSLLGADTEAFF
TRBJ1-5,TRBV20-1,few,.,TGCAGTGCTAGCGGGGGCGTCAATCAGCCCCAGCATTTT,CSASGGVNQPQHF
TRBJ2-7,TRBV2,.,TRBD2,TGTGCCAGCAGCGAAACTAGCGGGGGTTCCTACGAGCAGTACTTC,CASSETSGGSYEQYF
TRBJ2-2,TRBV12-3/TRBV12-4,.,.,TGTGCCAGCAGTTTAGCGGTCACCGGGGAGCTGTTTTTT,CASSLAVTGELFF
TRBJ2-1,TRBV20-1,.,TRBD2,TGCAGTGCTAGCCGACTAGCGGGGGGGCCCAGCTCCTACAATGAGCAGTTCTTC,CSASRLAGGPSSYNEQFF
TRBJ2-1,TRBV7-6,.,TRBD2,TGTGCCAGCAGCTTAGCCTCGCTAGCGGGGGGGTCCTACAATGAGCAGTTCTTC,CASSLASLAGGSYNEQFF
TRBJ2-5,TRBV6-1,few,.,TGTGCCAGCAAAACCCTTGAGACCCAGTACTTC,CASKTLETQYF
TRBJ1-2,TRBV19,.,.,TGTGCCACCGGGGACATCTATGGCTACACCTTC,CATGDIYGYTF
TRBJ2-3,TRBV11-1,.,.,TGTGCCAGCAGCTTAGAAGGGAGGAAAGATACGCAGTATTTT,CASSLEGRKDTQYF
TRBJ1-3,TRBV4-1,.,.,TGCGCCAGCAGCCAAGGTTATGGAAACACCATATATTTT,CASSQGYGNTIYF
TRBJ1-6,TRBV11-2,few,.,TGTGCCAGCAGCTTAGTGGGGTCACCCCTCCACTTT,CASSLVGSPLHF
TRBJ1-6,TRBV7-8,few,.,TGTGCCAGTAACCAAAACCCCCCATCGAGCTCCTATAATTCACCCCTCCACTTT,CASNQNPPSSSYNSPLHF
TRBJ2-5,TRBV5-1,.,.,TGCGCCAGCAGCTTGGTTCTGGGACCGGTGGAGACCCAGTACTTC,CASSLVLGPVETQYF
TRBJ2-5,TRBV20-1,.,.,TGCAGTGCTAAAAGGGTCGGGGAGACCCAGTACTTC,CSAKRVGETQYF
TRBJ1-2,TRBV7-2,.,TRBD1,TGTGCCAGCAGTTCGACAGGGGGCGACTATGGCTACACCTTC,CASSSTGGDYGYTF
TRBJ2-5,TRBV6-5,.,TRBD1,TGTGCCAGCAGTTCCATATCAGGGGGCGAGACCCAGTACTTC,CASSSISGGETQYF
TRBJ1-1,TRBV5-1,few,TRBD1,TGCGCCAGCAGCGGAGGACAGGGGCTGAACACTGAAGCTTTCTTT,CASSGGQGLNTEAFF
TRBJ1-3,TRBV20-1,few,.,TGCAGTGCTAGAGGGACACCTGGAAACACCATATATTTT,CSARGTPGNTIYF
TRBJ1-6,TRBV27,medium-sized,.,TGTGCCAGCAGTTTAACCTCCGAGGGCCGGACCCTCCACTTT,CASSLTSEGRTLHF
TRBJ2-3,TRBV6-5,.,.,TGTGCCAGCAGTTACGATTTGGCACCAAGCACAGATACGCAGTATTTT,CASSYDLAPSTDTQYF
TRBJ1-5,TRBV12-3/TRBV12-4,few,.,TGTGCCAGCAGTCTCAGGGGATCCAATCAGCCCCAGCATTTT,CASSLRGSNQPQHF
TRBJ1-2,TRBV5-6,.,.,TGTGCCAGCAGCTTGGAAAGACGGAACTATGGCTACACCTTC,CASSLERRNYGYTF
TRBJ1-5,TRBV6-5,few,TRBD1,TGTGCCAGCAGTTACTCGCGCGACAGGGCAGGGCAGCCCCAGCATTTT,CASSYSRDRAGQPQHF
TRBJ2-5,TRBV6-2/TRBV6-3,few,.,TGTGCCAGCAGTTACTCGAAGTGGGTCCAAGAGACCCAGTACTTC,CASSYSKWVQETQYF
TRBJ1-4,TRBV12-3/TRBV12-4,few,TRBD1,TGTGCCAGCAGTCCCCAGGACAGGGGAGGTGAAAAACTGTTTTTT,CASSPQDRGGEKLFF
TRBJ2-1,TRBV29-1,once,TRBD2,TGCAGCGTTGGGGGCGGGGGATCCTACAATGAGCAGTTCTTC,CSVGGGGSYNEQFF